What follows are 4 T cell receptor beta chains derived from one specimen sequenced in a study of blood T cell repertoires in COVID-19. Assay: immunoSEQ multiplex PCR; the TCRdb copy retains only in-frame clones and omits some. This sample has under 350,000 clones, with about 86% found just once. The material sequenced was PBMCs or T cells enriched from blood (not recorded which). The source of these receptors is a woman aged 40 to 55 with acute COVID-19.

In its sample, this clone was seen once. This sequence joins TRBV21-1 and TRBJ2-7; the table calls TRBD1, which could not be checked here. TRBV21-1 is deemed a pseudogene. CDR3 size: 15 residues. The CDR3 bases are TGTGCCAGCAGAAGCTTCGACAGGAGATACTACGAGCAGTACTTC. Translated: CASRSFDRRYYEQYF.

This chain connects TRBV20-1 to TRBJ2-7; tentatively, D is TRBD1 (5 bases). Germline CDR1 and CDR2: DFQATT and SNEGSKA (reference sequence). The CDR3 extends over 11 amino acids. CDR3: CPPARAHEQYF. The CDR3 DNA is TGCCCCCCGGCCAGGGCGCACGAGCAGTACTTC.

This chain joins TRBV11-2 and TRBJ2-1; no clear D. CDR3 length: 12 amino acids. Between the trimmed V and J ends, which lost 6 bases and 7 bases, there was a span of 10 bases. Germline V gives CDR1 SGHAT, CDR2 FQNNGV. The CDR3 nucleotides are TGTGCCAGCAGACTTACCGTAAATGAGCAGTTCTTC. Protein sequence: CASRLTVNEQFF.

The genes are TRBV27 and TRBJ2-1; D unclear. V was trimmed by 6 bases and J by 9 bases, leaving 6 bases between them. This CDR3 region has 10 residues. Looked up from germline, CDR1 is MNHEY and CDR2 is SMNVEV (reference sequence). DNA of the CDR3: TGTGCCAGCAGCCCCGGTGAGCAGTTCTTC. Residues: CASSPGEQFF.